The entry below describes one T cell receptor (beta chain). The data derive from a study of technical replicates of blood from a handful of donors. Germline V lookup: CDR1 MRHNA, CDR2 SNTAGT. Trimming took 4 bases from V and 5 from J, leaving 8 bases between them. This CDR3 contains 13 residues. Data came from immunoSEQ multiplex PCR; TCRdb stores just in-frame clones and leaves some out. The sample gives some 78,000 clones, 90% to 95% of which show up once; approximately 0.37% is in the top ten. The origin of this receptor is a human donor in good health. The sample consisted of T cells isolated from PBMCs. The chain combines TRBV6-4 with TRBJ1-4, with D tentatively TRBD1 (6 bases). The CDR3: CASSVDSNEKLFF. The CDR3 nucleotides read TGTGCCAGCAGTGTGGACAGCAATGAAAAACTGTTTTTT.